The rows below give T cell receptor beta chains drawn from one sample of a study of cytomegalovirus exposure and HLA in healthy donors. Sequenced by immunoSEQ multiplex PCR; TCRdb stores in-frame clones only, minus some. The repertoire consists of over 110,000 clones, with around 90% occurring once and the leading ten covering 8.7%. Material for sequencing was PBMCs. These receptors came from a man aged 18 to 29 in good health and CMV-seropositive. The CDR3 runs from the conserved cysteine through the conserved F or W. Fields, in order: J gene, D gene, V gene, clone size, CDR3 length, CDR3 protein, CDR3 DNA. D genes are given only for firm matches. Expanded clones get a size class; other rows say once, few or many, or leave the size out.

TRBJ1-5,NA,TRBV6-1,NA,16,CASSGDRGFGNQPQHF,TGTGCCAGCAGTGGGGATAGGGGTTTTGGCAATCAGCCCCAGCATTTT
TRBJ1-1,NA,TRBV9,NA,13,CASSVGRDTEAFF,TGTGCCAGCAGCGTAGGCAGGGATACTGAAGCTTTCTTT
TRBJ2-1,NA,TRBV5-1,NA,15,CASSLDRGSYNEQFF,TGCGCCAGCAGCTTGGACCGGGGTTCCTACAATGAGCAGTTCTTC
TRBJ1-5,TRBD1,TRBV5-5,NA,15,CASSLAGTANQPQHF,TGTGCCAGCAGCTTGGCGGGGACAGCAAATCAGCCCCAGCATTTT
TRBJ2-1,TRBD2,TRBV28,NA,15,CASSRRQRGYNEQFF,TGTGCCAGCAGCCGACGACAGCGGGGGTACAATGAGCAGTTCTTC
TRBJ1-3,NA,TRBV27,NA,13,CASSTGPGNTIYF,TGTGCCAGCAGTACAGGTCCCGGAAACACCATATATTTT
TRBJ1-4,TRBD1,TRBV19,NA,14,CASSAWDSSEKLFF,TGTGCCAGTAGTGCTTGGGACAGCAGTGAAAAACTGTTTTTT
TRBJ1-5,NA,TRBV19,once,14,CASKDSYSNQPQHF,TGTGCCAGTAAGGACAGTTATAGCAATCAGCCCCAGCATTTT
TRBJ2-3,NA,TRBV2,NA,13,CASMGLGGDTQYF,TGTGCCAGCATGGGACTTGGAGGAGATACGCAGTATTTT
TRBJ1-5,TRBD1,TRBV5-6,NA,17,CASSWGAQGQGNQPQHF,TGTGCCAGCAGCTGGGGGGCGCAGGGACAGGGAAACCAGCCCCAGCATTTT